This T cell receptor beta chain is from a study of T cell responses to AZD1222 COVID-19 vaccine. In germline, CDR1 is ENHRY, CDR2 SYGVKD. The V end was cut by 5 bases, the J end by 0 bases, with 5 bases between. The CDR3 runs to 12 residues. About this clone: As yet, its antigen is unknown.

Overall study findings and caveats: Baseline testing showed seropositivity in only a handful of AZD1222 recipients. Clonal diversity was possibly underestimated; the donors were predominantly white British and more often female. Reportedly, close to half of spike-specific TCRs are directed against unmutated variant regions.

The protocol was immunoSEQ multiplex PCR, while the TCRdb copy is restricted to in-frame clones and leaves out a portion. This table has 180,000 or so clones, more than 85% appearing once. Sequencing was performed on peripheral blood, taken 28 days after the second AZD1222 dose. The chain has TRBV10-3 and TRBJ2-7; D unresolved. The TCR comes from an adult who received the AZD1222 COVID-19 vaccine. The CDR3 bases are TGTGCCATCAGTCAATTCTCCTACGAGCAGTACTTC. Translation gives CAISQFSYEQYF.